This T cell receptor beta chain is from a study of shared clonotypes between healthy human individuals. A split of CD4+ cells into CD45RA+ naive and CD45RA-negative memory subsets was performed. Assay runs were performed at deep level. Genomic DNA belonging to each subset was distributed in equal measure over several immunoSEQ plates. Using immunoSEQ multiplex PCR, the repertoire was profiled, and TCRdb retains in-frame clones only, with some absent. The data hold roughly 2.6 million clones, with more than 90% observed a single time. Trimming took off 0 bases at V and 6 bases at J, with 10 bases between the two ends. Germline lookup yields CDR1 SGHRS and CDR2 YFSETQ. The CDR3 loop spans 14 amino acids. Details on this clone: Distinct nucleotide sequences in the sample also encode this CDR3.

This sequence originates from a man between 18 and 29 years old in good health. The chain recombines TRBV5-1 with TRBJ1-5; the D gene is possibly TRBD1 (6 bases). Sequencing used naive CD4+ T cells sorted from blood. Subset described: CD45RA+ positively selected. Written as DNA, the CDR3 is TGCGCCAGCAGCTTGGACGGGGGCGCTCAGCCCCAGCATTTT. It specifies CASSLDGGAQPQHF.